The sequence of this TCR beta chain was determined in a study of long-term antiretroviral therapy in people with HIV. Germline lookup yields CDR1 SEHNR and CDR2 FQNEAQ (reference sequence). Between the trimmed V and J ends, which lost 6 bases and 5 bases, there was a span of 19 bases. The CDR3 has 15 amino acids. immunoSEQ v3.0 was run at survey level. The assay was immunoSEQ multiplex PCR, and TCRdb's table has in-frame clones only and misses some. The sample shows 25,000 to 30,000 clones, 84% of them seen only once. V is TRBV7-9 and J is TRBJ2-5; possibly TRBD2 for D (5 bases). The sample was unsorted PBMCs, taken 0.4 years after starting antiretroviral therapy. This sequence originates from a man younger than 30 with HIV. CDR3 DNA sequence: TGTGCCAGCAGTTCGACAACTACTAGGTTGGAGACCCAGTACTTC. Amino acid sequence: CASSSTTTRLETQYF.